This T cell receptor beta chain was identified during a study of blood T cell repertoires in COVID-19. About the study: Sites in the United States, Italy and Spain provided acute and convalescent COVID-19 samples. Sources were T cells, B-cell-depleted T cells, or PBMCs; the material itself was cDNA or gDNA.

This clone appeared a few times. Original data processing: Amplification from reference gene primers served as the basis for estimated nucleated cell counts. Using immunoSEQ multiplex PCR, the repertoire was profiled, and TCRdb retains in-frame clones only, with some absent. V, J and clone size derive from that table, while D and trimming were established from the DNA sequence. The sample includes over 70,000 clones, about three quarters of them seen just once. The V end lost 4 bases, the J end lost 3 bases, and 10 bases lay between the germline ends. Germline CDR1 and CDR2: MNHEY and SVGAGI. This CDR3 comprises 14 residues.

The rearrangement uses TRBV6-5 and TRBJ1-5; D remains ambiguous. The sequenced sample was peripheral blood. This clonotype was sampled from a human donor in a cohort sampled during active COVID-19. Written as DNA, the CDR3 is TGTGCCAGCAGTTGGAACAGCCACAATCAGCCCCAGCATTTT. Translating it yields CASSWNSHNQPQHF.